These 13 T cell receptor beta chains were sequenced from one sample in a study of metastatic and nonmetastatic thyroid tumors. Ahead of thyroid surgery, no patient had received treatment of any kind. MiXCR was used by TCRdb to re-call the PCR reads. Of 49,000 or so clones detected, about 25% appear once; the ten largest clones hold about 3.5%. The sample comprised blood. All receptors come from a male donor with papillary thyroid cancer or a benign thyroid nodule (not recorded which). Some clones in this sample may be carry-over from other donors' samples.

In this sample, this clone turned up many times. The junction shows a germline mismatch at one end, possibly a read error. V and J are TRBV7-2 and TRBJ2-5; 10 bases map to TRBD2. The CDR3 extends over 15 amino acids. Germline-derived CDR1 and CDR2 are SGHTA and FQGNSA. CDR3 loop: CVSSLGLAVQETQYF. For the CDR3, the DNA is TGTGTCAGCAGCTTAGGACTAGCGGTCCAAGAGACCCAGTACTTC.

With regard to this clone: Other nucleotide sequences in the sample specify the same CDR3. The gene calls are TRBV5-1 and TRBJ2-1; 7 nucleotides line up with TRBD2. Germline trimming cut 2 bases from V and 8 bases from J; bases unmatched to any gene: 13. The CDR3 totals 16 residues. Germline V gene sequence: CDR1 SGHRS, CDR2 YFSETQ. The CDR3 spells CASSLDRTSEVHEQFF. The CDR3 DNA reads TGCGCCAGCAGCTTAGACCGTACTAGCGAGGTTCATGAGCAGTTCTTC.

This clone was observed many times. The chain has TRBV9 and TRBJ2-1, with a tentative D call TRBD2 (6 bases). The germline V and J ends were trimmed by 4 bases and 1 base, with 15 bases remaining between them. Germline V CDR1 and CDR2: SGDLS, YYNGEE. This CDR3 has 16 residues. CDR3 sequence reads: CASSPPIAASYNEQFF. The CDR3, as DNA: TGTGCCAGCAGCCCCCCAATAGCGGCGTCCTACAATGAGCAGTTCTTC.

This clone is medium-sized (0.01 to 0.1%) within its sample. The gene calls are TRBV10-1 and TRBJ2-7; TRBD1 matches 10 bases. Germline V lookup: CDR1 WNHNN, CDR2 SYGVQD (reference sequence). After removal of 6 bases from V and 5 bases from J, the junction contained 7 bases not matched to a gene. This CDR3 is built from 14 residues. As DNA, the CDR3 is TGCGCCAGCAGCTCCGGGACAGGGGACCACGAGCAGTACTTC. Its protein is CASSSGTGDHEQYF.

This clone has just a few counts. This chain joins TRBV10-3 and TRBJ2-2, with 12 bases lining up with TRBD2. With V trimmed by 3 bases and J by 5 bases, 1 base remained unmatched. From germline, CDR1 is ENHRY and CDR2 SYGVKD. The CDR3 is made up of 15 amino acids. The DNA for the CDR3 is TGTGCCATCAGTGAAGGACTAGCGGGAACCGGGGAGCTGTTTTTT. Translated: CAISEGLAGTGELFF.

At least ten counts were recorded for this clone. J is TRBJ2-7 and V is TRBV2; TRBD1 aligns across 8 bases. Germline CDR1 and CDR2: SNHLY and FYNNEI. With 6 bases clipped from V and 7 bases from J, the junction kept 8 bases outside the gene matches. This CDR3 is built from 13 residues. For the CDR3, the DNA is TGTGCCAGCAGCCGTCCGACAGGGGTAGAGCAGTACTTC. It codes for CASSRPTGVEQYF.

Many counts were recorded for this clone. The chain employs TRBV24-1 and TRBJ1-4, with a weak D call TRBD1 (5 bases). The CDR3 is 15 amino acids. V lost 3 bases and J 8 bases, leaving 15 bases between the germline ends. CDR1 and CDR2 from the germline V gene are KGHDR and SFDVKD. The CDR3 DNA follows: TGTGCCACCAGTGATCCCGGGGCAGCGGAGGAAAAACTGTTTTTT. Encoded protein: CATSDPGAAEEKLFF.

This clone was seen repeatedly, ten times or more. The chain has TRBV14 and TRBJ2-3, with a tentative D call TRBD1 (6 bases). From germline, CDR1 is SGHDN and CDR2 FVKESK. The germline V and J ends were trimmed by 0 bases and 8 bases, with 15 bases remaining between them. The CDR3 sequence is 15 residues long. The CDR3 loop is CASSQDLGAVGTQYF. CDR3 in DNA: TGTGCCAGCAGCCAAGATCTGGGGGCCGTCGGTACGCAGTATTTT.

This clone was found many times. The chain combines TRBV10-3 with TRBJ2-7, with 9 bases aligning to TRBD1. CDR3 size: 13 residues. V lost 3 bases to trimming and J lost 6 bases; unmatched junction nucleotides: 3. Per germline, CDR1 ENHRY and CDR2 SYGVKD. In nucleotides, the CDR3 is TGTGCCATCAGTGACCCGACAGGGGGCGAGCAGTACTTC. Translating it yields CAISDPTGGEQYF.

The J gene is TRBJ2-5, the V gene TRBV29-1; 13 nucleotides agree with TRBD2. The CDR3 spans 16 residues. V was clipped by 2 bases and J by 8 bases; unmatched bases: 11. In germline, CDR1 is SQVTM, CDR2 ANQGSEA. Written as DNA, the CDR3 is TGCAGCGTTGAAAGTGGACTAGCGGGAGCTGGTGAAACCCAGTACTTC. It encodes CSVESGLAGAGETQYF. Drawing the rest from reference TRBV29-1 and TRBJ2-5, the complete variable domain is SAVISQKPSRDICQRGTSLTIQCQVDSQVTMMFWYRQQPGQSLTLIATANQGSEATYESGFVIDKFPISRPNLTFSTLTVSNMSPEDSSIYLCSVESGLAGAGETQYFGPGTRLLVL.

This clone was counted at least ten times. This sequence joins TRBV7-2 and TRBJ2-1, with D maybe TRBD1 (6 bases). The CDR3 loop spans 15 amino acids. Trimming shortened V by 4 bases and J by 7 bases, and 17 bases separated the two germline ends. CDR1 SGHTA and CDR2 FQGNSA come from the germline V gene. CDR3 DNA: TGTGCCAGCAGCTCACAGGGCCCCGTAGGGAATGAGCAGTTCTTC. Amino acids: CASSSQGPVGNEQFF.

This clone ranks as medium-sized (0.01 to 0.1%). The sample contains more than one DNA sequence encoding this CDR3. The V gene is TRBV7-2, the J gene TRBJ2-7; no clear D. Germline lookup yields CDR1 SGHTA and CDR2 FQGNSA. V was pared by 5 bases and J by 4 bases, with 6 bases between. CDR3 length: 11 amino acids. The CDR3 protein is CASSLMYEQYF. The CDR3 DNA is TGTGCCAGCAGCCTCATGTACGAGCAGTACTTC.

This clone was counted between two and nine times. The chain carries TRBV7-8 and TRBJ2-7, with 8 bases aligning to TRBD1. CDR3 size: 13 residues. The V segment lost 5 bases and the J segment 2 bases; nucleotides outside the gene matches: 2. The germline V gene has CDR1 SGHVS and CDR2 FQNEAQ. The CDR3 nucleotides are TGTGCCAGCAGCAAGGACAGGGCCTACGAGCAGTACTTC. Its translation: CASSKDRAYEQYF.